The present entry profiles one T cell receptor beta chain with its context. As yet, its antigen is unknown. Trimming shortened V by 2 bases and J by 0 bases, and 17 bases separated the two germline ends. Germline V gene sequence: CDR1 SGHRS, CDR2 YFSETQ. This CDR3 comprises 17 residues. The data were taken from a study of cytomegalovirus exposure and HLA in healthy donors. PCR involved 60 Vbeta and 13 Jbeta primers. Some clones are missing from TCRdb's copy, which holds only in-frame ones; the method was immunoSEQ multiplex PCR. Of around 190,000 clones listed, 70% to 80% were seen once; the top ten hold about 1.6%. Study-wide results and limits: An assumption of roughly uniform sequencing depth across donors underlay the presence/absence analyses. When analyzed later, a missense DCLRE1C variant was found to be linked to TCR beta V- and J-gene trimming.

The chain combines TRBV5-1 with TRBJ2-5; TRBD2 might be the D (7 bases). This sequence originates from a woman in her 50s in good health and CMV-seronegative. Sequencing was done on a sample of PBMCs. The DNA for the CDR3 is TGCGCCAGCAGCTTAGTTAAAGGGGGGGGGTACCAAGAGACCCAGTACTTC. It is translated as CASSLVKGGGYQETQYF.